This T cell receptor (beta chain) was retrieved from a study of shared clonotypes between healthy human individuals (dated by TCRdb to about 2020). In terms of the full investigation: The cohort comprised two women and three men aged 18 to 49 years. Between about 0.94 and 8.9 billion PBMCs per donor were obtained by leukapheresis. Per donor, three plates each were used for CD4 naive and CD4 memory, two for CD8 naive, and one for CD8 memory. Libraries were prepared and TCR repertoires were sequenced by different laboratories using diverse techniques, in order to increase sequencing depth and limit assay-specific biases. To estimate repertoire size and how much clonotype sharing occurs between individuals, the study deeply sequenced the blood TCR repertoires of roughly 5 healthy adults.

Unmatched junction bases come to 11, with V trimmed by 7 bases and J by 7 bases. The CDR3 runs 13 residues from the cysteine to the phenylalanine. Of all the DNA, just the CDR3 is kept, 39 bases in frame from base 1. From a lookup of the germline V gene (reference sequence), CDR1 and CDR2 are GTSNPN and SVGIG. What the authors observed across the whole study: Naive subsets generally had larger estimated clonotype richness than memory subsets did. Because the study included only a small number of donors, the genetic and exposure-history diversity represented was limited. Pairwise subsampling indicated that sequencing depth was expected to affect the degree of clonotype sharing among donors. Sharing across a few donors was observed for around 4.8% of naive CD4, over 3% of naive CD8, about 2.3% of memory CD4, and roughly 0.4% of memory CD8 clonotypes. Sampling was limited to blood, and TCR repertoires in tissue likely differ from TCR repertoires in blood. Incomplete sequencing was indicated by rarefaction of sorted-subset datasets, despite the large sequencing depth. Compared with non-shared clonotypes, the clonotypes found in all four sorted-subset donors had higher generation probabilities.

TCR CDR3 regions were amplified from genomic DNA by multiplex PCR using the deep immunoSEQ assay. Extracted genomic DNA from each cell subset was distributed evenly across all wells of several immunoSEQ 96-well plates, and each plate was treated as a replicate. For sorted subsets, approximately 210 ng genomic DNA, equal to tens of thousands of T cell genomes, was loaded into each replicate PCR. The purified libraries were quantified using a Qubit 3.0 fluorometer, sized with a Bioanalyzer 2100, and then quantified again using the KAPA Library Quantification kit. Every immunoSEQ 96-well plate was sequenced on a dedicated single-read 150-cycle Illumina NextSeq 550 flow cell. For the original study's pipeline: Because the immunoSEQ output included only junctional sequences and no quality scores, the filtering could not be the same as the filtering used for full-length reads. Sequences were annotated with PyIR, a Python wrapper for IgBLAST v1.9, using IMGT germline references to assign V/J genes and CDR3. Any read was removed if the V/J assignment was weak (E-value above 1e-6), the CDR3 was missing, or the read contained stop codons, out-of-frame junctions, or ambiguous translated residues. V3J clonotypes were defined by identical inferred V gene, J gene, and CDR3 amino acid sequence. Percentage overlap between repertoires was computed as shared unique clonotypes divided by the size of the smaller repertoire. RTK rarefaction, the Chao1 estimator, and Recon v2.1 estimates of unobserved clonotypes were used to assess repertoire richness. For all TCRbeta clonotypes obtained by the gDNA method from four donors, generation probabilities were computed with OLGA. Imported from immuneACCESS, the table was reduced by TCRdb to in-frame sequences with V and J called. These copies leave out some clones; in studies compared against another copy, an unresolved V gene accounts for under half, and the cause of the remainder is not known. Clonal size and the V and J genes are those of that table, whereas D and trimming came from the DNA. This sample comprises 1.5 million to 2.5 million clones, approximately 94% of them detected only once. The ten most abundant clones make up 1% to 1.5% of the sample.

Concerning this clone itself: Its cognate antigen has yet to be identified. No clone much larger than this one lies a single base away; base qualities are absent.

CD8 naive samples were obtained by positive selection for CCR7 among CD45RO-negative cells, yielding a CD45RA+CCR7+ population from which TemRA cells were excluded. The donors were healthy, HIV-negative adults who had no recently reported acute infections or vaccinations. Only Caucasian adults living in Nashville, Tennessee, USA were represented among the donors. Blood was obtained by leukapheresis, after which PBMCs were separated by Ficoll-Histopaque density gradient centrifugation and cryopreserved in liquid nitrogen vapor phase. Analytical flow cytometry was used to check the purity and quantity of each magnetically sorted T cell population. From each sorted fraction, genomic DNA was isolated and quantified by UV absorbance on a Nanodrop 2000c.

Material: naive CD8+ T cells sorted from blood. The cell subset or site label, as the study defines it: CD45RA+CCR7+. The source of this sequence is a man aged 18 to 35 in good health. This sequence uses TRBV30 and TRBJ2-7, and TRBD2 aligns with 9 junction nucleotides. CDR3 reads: CALGGTAGGEQYF. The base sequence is TGTGCCTTGGGAGGGACAGCGGGAGGAGAGCAGTACTTC. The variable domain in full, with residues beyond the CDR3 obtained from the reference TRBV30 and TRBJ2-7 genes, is SQTIHQWPATLVQPVGSPLSLECTVEGTSNPNLYWYRQAAGRGLQLLFYSVGIGQISSEVPQNLSASRPQDRQFILSSKKLLLSDSGFYLCALGGTAGGEQYFGPGTRLTVT.